This entry lists 21 T cell receptor beta chains sequenced from one sample in a study of T cells after yellow fever vaccination. A single record per CDR3 protein comes from TCRdb applying MiXCR to the 5' RACE reads. The table lists under 300,000 distinct CDR3 sequences, roughly 7.2% of them singletons. The sequencing here drew on CD4+ T cells sorted from PBMCs, taken 15 days after the yellow fever booster vaccination. The receptor source for this set is a man aged 30 to 45 who received the YFV17D yellow fever vaccine.

In this sample, this clonotype turned up many times. The rearrangement links TRBV7-2 to TRBJ2-1; D is uncertain. The germline gives CDR1 SGHTA, CDR2 FQGNSA. CDR3 length equals 14 residues. The V end was cut by 5 bases, the J end by 5 bases, with 13 bases between. This CDR3 reads CASSPRVGNNEQFF. The CDR3 DNA reads TGTGCCAGCAGCCCGAGAGTGGGGAACAATGAGCAGTTCTTC.

The chain uses TRBV5-6 and TRBJ2-2; TRBD2 matches at 13 bases. CDR3 length equals 17 residues. J gave up 4 bases and V 3 bases, and 6 bases lay outside the gene matches. From germline, CDR1 is SGHDT and CDR2 YYEEEE. The chain's CDR3 is CASSSTSGRASTGELFF. The CDR3 DNA follows: TGTGCCAGCAGCTCTACTAGCGGGAGGGCCTCCACCGGGGAGCTGTTTTTT.

This clonotype was seen repeatedly, ten times or more. V gene TRBV18 combines with J gene TRBJ2-4; D ambiguous. V was pared by 3 bases and J by 2 bases, with 8 bases between. Germline V gene sequence: CDR1 KGHSH, CDR2 LQKENI. The CDR3 is 14 amino acids. The DNA of the CDR3 is TGTGCCAGCTCACCCTTAGAGACCAAAAACATTCAGTACTTC. Protein: CASSPLETKNIQYF.

The sample holds many counts of this clonotype. The chain links TRBV27 to TRBJ2-1, with 9 bases that match TRBD2. The ends lost 6 bases at V and 9 bases at J; junction bases unmatched: 15. Germline CDR1 reads MNHEY; CDR2 reads SMNVEV (reference sequence). This CDR3 comprises 16 residues. The CDR3 loop is CASRAVPGLANSEQFF. The CDR3 coding sequence is TGTGCCAGCAGGGCTGTACCGGGACTAGCCAACAGTGAGCAGTTCTTC.

This sequence joins TRBV5-5 and TRBJ2-4; a possible D gene is TRBD2 (5 bases). V dropped 0 bases and J dropped 7 bases, with 14 bases sitting between them. The CDR3 covers 15 residues. CDR1 and CDR2 from the germline V gene are SGHKS and YYEKEE (reference sequence). The CDR3 region is CASSLGDPVANIQYF. The CDR3 coding sequence is TGTGCCAGCAGCTTGGGTGACCCGGTAGCGAACATTCAGTACTTC. The entire variable domain, with the rest obtained from reference TRBV5-5 and TRBJ2-4, is as follows: DAGVTQSPTHLIKTRGQQVTLRCSPISGHKSVSWYQQVLGQGPQFIFQYYEKEERGRGNFPDRFSARQFPNYSSELNVNALLLGDSALYLCASSLGDPVANIQYFGAGTRLSVL.

This clonotype was recorded a few times. V and J are TRBV7-9 and TRBJ2-7; D is undetermined. V was cut by 5 bases and J by 2 bases, with 16 bases left in between. Germline lookup yields CDR1 SEHNR and CDR2 FQNEAQ (reference sequence). The CDR3 totals 15 residues. CDR3 coding DNA: TGTGCCAGCAGCCCAGTGGGTAAGGGCCCCTACGAGCAGTACTTC. Its translation: CASSPVGKGPYEQYF.

V and J are TRBV7-8 and TRBJ2-7; D may be TRBD1 or TRBD2 (5 bases each). The CDR3 is made up of 14 amino acids. The V and J ends lost 8 bases and 0 bases respectively, with 14 bases between them. CDR1 and CDR2 from the germline V gene are SGHVS and FQNEAQ. This CDR3 reads CASGRDRVSYEQYF. Written as DNA, the CDR3 is TGTGCCAGCGGCCGGGACCGCGTCTCCTACGAGCAGTACTTC.

This clonotype has just a few counts. CDR3 nucleotides: TGTGCCAGCAGCCCCCCCCTCAGAGATAAGAGGAGGGATGAGCAGTTCTTC. This gives the protein CASSPPLRDKRRDEQFF. V is TRBV7-8 and J is TRBJ2-1; a weak D match, TRBD2 (6 bases). The ends were cut back, 5 bases at V and 8 bases at J, with 25 bases in the middle. Germline lookup yields CDR1 SGHVS and CDR2 FQNEAQ. The CDR3 consists of 17 residues.

In DNA, the CDR3 is TGTGCCCACAAGGGGCCCACCGGGGAGCTGTTTTTT. The encoded protein is CAHKGPTGELFF. The chain uses TRBV10-3 and TRBJ2-2; D may be TRBD1 (5 bases). V lost 11 bases and J 4 bases, leaving 11 bases between the germline ends. The CDR3 extends over 12 amino acids. Germline lookup yields CDR1 ENHRY and CDR2 SYGVKD.

The chain carries TRBV7-2 and TRBJ1-4; D is unclear. Germline CDR1 is SGHTA and CDR2 is FQGNSA. V shed 4 bases and J shed 7 bases, with 10 bases lying between them. This CDR3 contains 13 residues. In DNA, the CDR3 is TGTGCCAGCAGCTCCCGCCTGGGTGAAAAACTGTTTTTT. Encoded protein: CASSSRLGEKLFF.

This clonotype was observed a handful of times. The chain employs TRBV20-1 and TRBJ2-3; 11 nucleotides agree with TRBD2. V trimming: 5 bases; J trimming: 2 bases; junction bases outside the gene matches: 15. Germline CDR1 reads DFQATT; CDR2 reads SNEGSKA (reference sequence). The CDR3 spans 18 residues. DNA of the CDR3: TGCAGTGCTGGGGGTCTAGCGGGAGGACGAACGATCACAGATACGCAGTATTTT. Amino acids: CSAGGLAGGRTITDTQYF.

This clonotype was picked up many times. V is TRBV20-1 and J is TRBJ2-3; TRBD2 aligns across 8 bases. Unmatched junction bases numbered 4, after V lost 3 bases and J lost 5 bases. The CDR3 has 13 residues. The germline CDR1 and CDR2 sequences are DFQATT and SNEGSKA (reference sequence). The CDR3 protein is CSARPGGRDTQYF. The CDR3 coding sequence is TGCAGTGCTAGGCCGGGAGGGAGAGATACGCAGTATTTT.

This clonotype occurred many times. The chain carries TRBV7-2 and TRBJ2-5; TRBD2 aligns across 7 bases. With V trimmed by 4 bases and J by 2 bases, 10 bases remained unmatched. This CDR3 has 16 amino acids. Germline lookup yields CDR1 SGHTA and CDR2 FQGNSA. The CDR3 sequence is CASSYHGGSRQETQYF. CDR3 nucleotides: TGTGCCAGCAGCTACCACGGGGGGTCAAGGCAAGAGACCCAGTACTTC.

This clonotype was detected ten times or more. The chain is built from TRBV6-1 and TRBJ1-2; 7 bases match TRBD1. Germline V lookup: CDR1 MNHNS, CDR2 SASEGT. This CDR3 region has 14 residues. Trimming at V came to 5 bases and at J to 3 bases, leaving 6 bases not matched to a gene. In DNA, the CDR3 is TGTGCCAGCAGTACAGGGGAGAAGGACTATGGCTACACCTTC. Translating it yields CASSTGEKDYGYTF.

The rearrangement joins TRBV28 to TRBJ2-1, with 11 positions matching TRBD2. The V and J ends lost 2 bases and 0 bases, in that order; junction bases with no gene match: 15. Germline V gives CDR1 MDHEN, CDR2 SYDVKM. The CDR3 totals 21 residues. CDR3: CASSLIARRRTSGSSYNEQFF. The CDR3 DNA sequence: TGTGCCAGCAGTTTAATTGCTCGCCGTCGAACTAGCGGGAGCTCCTACAATGAGCAGTTCTTC.

This clonotype turned up a few times. The genes are TRBV9 and TRBJ2-1; a possible D gene is TRBD2 (5 bases). From germline, CDR1 is SGDLS and CDR2 YYNGEE. Trimming removed 0 bases from V and 0 bases from J, with 10 bases in between. The CDR3 totals 16 residues. CDR3 residues: CASSVGLGSSYNEQFF. CDR3 DNA: TGTGCCAGCAGCGTAGGCCTAGGGAGCTCCTACAATGAGCAGTTCTTC.

This clonotype was observed many times. The J gene is TRBJ2-5, the V gene TRBV20-1; possibly TRBD1 for D (5 bases). The CDR3 has 11 amino acids. The germline CDR1 and CDR2 sequences are DFQATT and SNEGSKA (reference sequence). Between the trimmed V and J ends, which lost 0 bases and 6 bases, there was a span of 5 bases. The CDR3 nucleotides read TGCAGTGCTAGAGAGGGGCAGACCCAGTACTTC. Translation: CSAREGQTQYF.

This clonotype appeared many times. The V gene is TRBV6-1, the J gene TRBJ2-7; D is possibly TRBD1 (6 bases). The CDR3 is 15 amino acids. CDR1 and CDR2 from the germline V gene are MNHNS and SASEGT. Trimming removed 3 bases from V and 2 bases from J, with 14 bases in between. The CDR3 bases are TGTGCCAGCAGTGACGACGACAGGCCCCCCTACGAGCAGTACTTC. Translation gives CASSDDDRPPYEQYF.

This clonotype occurred a few times. The CDR3 coding sequence is TGTGCCAGCAGGAGTGGGGTTCCCGGGGAGCTGTTTTTT. Translating gives CASRSGVPGELFF. The chain employs TRBV28 and TRBJ2-2; D gene ambiguous. This CDR3 is built from 13 residues. The V gene lost 6 bases and the J gene lost 6 bases, with 11 bases spanning the gap. Germline V gives CDR1 MDHEN, CDR2 SYDVKM.

The chain carries TRBV12-3 or TRBV12-4 and TRBJ1-4, with TRBD1 matching 9 bases. V shed 5 bases and J 8 bases; nucleotides not matched to a gene: 12. The CDR3 length is 16 residues. The CDR3 bases are TGTGCCAGCAGTACGGACAGGGGAGGTCTCAAAGAAAAACTGTTTTTT. The encoded protein is CASSTDRGGLKEKLFF.

This clonotype has a count of ten or more. V usage is TRBV6-5 and J usage is TRBJ2-7, with D uncertain. The CDR3 is 14 amino acids. Trimming pared 4 bases from V and 0 bases from J, leaving 10 bases between. Germline V CDR1 and CDR2: MNHEY, SVGAGI. This CDR3 reads CASSSDVVSYEQYF. CDR3 sequence (DNA): TGTGCCAGCAGTTCGGACGTAGTCTCCTACGAGCAGTACTTC.